This T cell receptor (beta chain) comes out of a study of CD8+CD57+ T cells in acquired aplastic anemia. This clonotype was detected a few times. The antigen is not known. The length of the CDR3 is 14 residues. V was clipped by 3 bases and J by 1 base, with 9 bases between them. In germline, CDR1 is LNHDA, CDR2 SQIVND (reference sequence). Study-level results: Patients and controls had in common approximately 28 CD8+ CDR3 sequences.

Genomic DNA, serving as template, underwent TCR beta VDJ and CDR3 profiling. TCRdb reanalysed the reads using MiXCR and keeps one entry per CDR3 protein. Among 160,000 or so distinct CDR3 sequences listed, 47% were seen once. Sequencing was done on patients that had shown CD8+CD57+ cell expansion by flow cytometry. The V and J genes are TRBV19 and TRBJ1-1; TRBD1 might be the D (5 bases). Specimen: sorted CD4+, CD8+, or CD8+CD57+ T cells (not recorded which) from PBMCs. This receptor was taken from a human donor with aplastic anemia. The CDR3 DNA reads TGTGCCAGTAGTATTGGGGGTCCGAACACTGAAGCTTTCTTT. Residues: CASSIGGPNTEAFF.